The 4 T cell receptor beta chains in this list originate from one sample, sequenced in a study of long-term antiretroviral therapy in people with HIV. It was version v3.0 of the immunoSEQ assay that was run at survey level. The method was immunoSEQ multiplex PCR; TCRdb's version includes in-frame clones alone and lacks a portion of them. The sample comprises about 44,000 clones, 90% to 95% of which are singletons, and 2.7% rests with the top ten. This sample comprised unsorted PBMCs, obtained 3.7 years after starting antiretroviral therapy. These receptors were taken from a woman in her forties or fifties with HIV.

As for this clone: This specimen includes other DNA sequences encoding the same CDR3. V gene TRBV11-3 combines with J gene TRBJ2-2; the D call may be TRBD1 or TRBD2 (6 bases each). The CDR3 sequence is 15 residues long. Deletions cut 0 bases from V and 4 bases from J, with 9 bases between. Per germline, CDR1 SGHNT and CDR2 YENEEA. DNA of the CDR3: TGTGCCAGCAGCTTAGACAGGGGAGGCACCGGGGAGCTGTTTTTT. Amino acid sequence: CASSLDRGGTGELFF.

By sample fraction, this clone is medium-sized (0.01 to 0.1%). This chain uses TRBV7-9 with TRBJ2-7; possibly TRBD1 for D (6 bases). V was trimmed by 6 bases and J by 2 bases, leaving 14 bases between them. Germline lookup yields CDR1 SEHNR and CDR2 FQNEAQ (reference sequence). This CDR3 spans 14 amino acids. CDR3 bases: TGTGCCAGCAGGACAGGACAGTTCCCCTACGAGCAGTACTTC. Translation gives CASRTGQFPYEQYF.

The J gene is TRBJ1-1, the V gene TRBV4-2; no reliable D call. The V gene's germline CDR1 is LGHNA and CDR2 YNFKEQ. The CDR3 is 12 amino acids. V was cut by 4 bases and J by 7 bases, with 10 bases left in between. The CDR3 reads CASSPSGREAFF. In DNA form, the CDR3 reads TGTGCCAGCAGCCCATCCGGCCGTGAAGCTTTCTTT.

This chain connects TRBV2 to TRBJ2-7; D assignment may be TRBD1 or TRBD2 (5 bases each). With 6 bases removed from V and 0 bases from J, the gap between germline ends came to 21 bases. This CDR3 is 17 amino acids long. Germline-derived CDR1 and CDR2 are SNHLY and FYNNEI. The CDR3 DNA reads TGTGCCAGCAGCTCGCAATCGGCAGGGACCTTCTCCTACGAGCAGTACTTC. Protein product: CASSSQSAGTFSYEQYF.